This is a list of T cell receptor beta chains from one sample in a study of blood T cell repertoires in COVID-19. The data were produced by immunoSEQ multiplex PCR, yet TCRdb's version contains in-frame clones alone and is incomplete. Of roughly 150,000 clones in the sample, approximately 80% were seen once. Sequencing was performed on peripheral blood. The receptors here all came from a man aged 60-69 years who had recovered from COVID-19. Both conserved end residues are part of each CDR3. A D gene is named only where the DNA matches it firmly. Expanded clones get a size class; other rows say once, few or many, or leave the size out.

clone size,D gene,J gene,V gene,CDR3 DNA,CDR3 protein
few,-,TRBJ1-6,TRBV29-1,TGCAGTGAATGCGTAACAGGGAATTCACCCCTCCACTTT,CSECVTGNSPLHF
-,-,TRBJ2-7,TRBV15,TGTGCCACCAGCAGAGATCGGGGTTACGAGCAGTACTTC,CATSRDRGYEQYF
-,TRBD1,TRBJ1-5,TRBV27,TGTGCCAGCAGTTTATCGTACGGGACAGGGGGCAATCAGCCCCAGCATTTT,CASSLSYGTGGNQPQHF
-,-,TRBJ1-5,TRBV19,TGTGCCAGTAGTATTGGCCCGCAAGGCAATCAGCCCCAGCATTTT,CASSIGPQGNQPQHF
-,TRBD1,TRBJ1-2,TRBV2,TGTGCCAGCAGTGTTGACAGGGGTTCCTATGGCTACACCTTC,CASSVDRGSYGYTF
-,-,TRBJ1-1,TRBV27,TGTGCCAGCACTTTAGACGACAGAAGCCTCTTGAACACTGAAGCTTTCTTT,CASTLDDRSLLNTEAFF
-,-,TRBJ2-7,TRBV7-2,TGTGCCAGCAGCTCAACAGGGAGCTCCTACGAGCAGTACTTC,CASSSTGSSYEQYF
-,-,TRBJ1-1,TRBV3-1/TRBV3-2,TGTGCCAGCAGCCCCGATATTGGAGGGTCCTATGGCACTGAAGCTTTCTTT,CASSPDIGGSYGTEAFF
-,TRBD1,TRBJ1-6,TRBV3-1/TRBV3-2,TGTGCCAGCAGCTATCAGGGACAGGGGTGGTCACCCCTCCACTTT,CASSYQGQGWSPLHF
-,TRBD2,TRBJ2-7,TRBV7-2,TGTGCCAGCAGCTTAGTACTAGCGGGAGGGCCCGTGTACTTC,CASSLVLAGGPVYF
-,TRBD2,TRBJ2-3,TRBV4-2,TGTGCCAGCAGCCCTGCACTAGCGGGAGCCCCAGATACGCAGTATTTT,CASSPALAGAPDTQYF
once,-,TRBJ2-7,TRBV20-1,TGCAGTGCTAGGGATCTGACTGAGCAGTACTTC,CSARDLTEQYF
-,-,TRBJ2-5,TRBV29-1,TGCAGCGCTAACGTCGGGGGATCCGAGACCCAGTACTTC,CSANVGGSETQYF
-,-,TRBJ2-5,TRBV7-2,TGTGCCAGCAGCTTAAACTCGGGTGAGACCCAGTACTTC,CASSLNSGETQYF
-,TRBD1,TRBJ2-7,TRBV28,TGTGCCAGCACTCCCAGGACAGGGGGGAATGGAGACGAGCAGTACTTC,CASTPRTGGNGDEQYF
-,-,TRBJ1-3,TRBV28,TGTGCCAGCAGTTTAAGCCGAGGCTCTGGAAACACCATATATTTT,CASSLSRGSGNTIYF
-,-,TRBJ2-5,TRBV4-2,TGTGCCAGCAGCCCCGGTGACAGCCAAGAGACCCAGTACTTC,CASSPGDSQETQYF
few,TRBD2,TRBJ2-7,TRBV28,TGTGCCAGCAGTTTCCTAACTAGCGGGAGGCCTCAGGGATCGGCCTACGAGCAGTACTTC,CASSFLTSGRPQGSAYEQYF
-,TRBD2,TRBJ2-2,TRBV3-1/TRBV3-2,TGTGCCAGCAGCCTTACAGCGGGGTATGGTAGGTCCGGGGAGCTGTTTTTT,CASSLTAGYGRSGELFF
-,-,TRBJ1-2,TRBV12-3/TRBV12-4,TGTGCCAGCTCCCACCAGCGGAGGGGAGGCTACACCTTC,CASSHQRRGGYTF
-,TRBD1,TRBJ2-7,TRBV29-1,TGCAGCGTTGCGGAGACAGGGGGAGGCTACGAGCAGTACTTC,CSVAETGGGYEQYF
-,TRBD2,TRBJ2-1,TRBV7-2,TGTGCCAGCAGACTAGCGGGGTGGAATGAGCAGTTCTTC,CASRLAGWNEQFF
few,-,TRBJ2-5,TRBV27,TGTGCCAGCATTCAACGAGGGGGGGACGAGACCCAGTACTTC,CASIQRGGDETQYF
-,TRBD1,TRBJ2-1,TRBV28,TGTGCCAGCAGTTTATCCGGGACAGGTTACAATGAGCAGTTCTTC,CASSLSGTGYNEQFF
few,-,TRBJ2-2,TRBV18,TGTGCCAGCTCACCCGCTACGTCAAGAATCACCGGGGAGCTGTTTTTT,CASSPATSRITGELFF
-,TRBD2,TRBJ2-7,TRBV4-1,TGCGCCAGCAGCCAAGATCTCTTTATGGGGGGGTACGAGCAGTACTTC,CASSQDLFMGGYEQYF
-,TRBD2,TRBJ2-1,TRBV5-1,TGCGCCAGCAGCGTTACTAGCGGGCCCGACCTAAATGAGCAGTTCTTC,CASSVTSGPDLNEQFF
-,TRBD2,TRBJ2-1,TRBV10-3,TGTGCCATCAGTGAGTCGAGCGGGAGGGGATATGAGCAGTTCTTC,CAISESSGRGYEQFF
-,TRBD2,TRBJ2-2,TRBV9,TGTGCCAGCAGCGTCCAAGCGGGAACCGGGGAGCTGTTTTTT,CASSVQAGTGELFF
many,-,TRBJ1-4,TRBV4-1,TGCGCCAGCCAACGACTCTTGGTGGGTGCTAATGAAAAACTGTTTTTT,CASQRLLVGANEKLFF
-,-,TRBJ1-1,TRBV3-1/TRBV3-2,TGTGCCGCGGGCAGGACGAACACTGAAGCTTTCTTT,CAAGRTNTEAFF
-,TRBD1,TRBJ2-7,TRBV3-1/TRBV3-2,TGTGCCAGCCATGACAGGGGGGCGTACGAGCAGTACTTC,CASHDRGAYEQYF
-,TRBD1,TRBJ1-4,TRBV5-1,TGCGCCAGCAGCTTGTACAGGGGCCCGCTGTCAAGTGAAAAACTGTTTTTT,CASSLYRGPLSSEKLFF
many,TRBD1,TRBJ1-2,TRBV5-5,TGTGCCAGCAGCTTGGGACAGGGGGCCTATGGCTACACCTTC,CASSLGQGAYGYTF
-,-,TRBJ2-7,TRBV29-1,TGCAGCGTGCAAAGCATGAGGGATGGCGAGCAGTACTTC,CSVQSMRDGEQYF
-,-,TRBJ1-1,TRBV19,TGTGCCAGTAGTATGGGGCCGGTGAACACTGAAGCTTTCTTT,CASSMGPVNTEAFF
few,-,TRBJ2-1,TRBV7-9,TGTGCCAGCCCTCCGAGGTACAATGAGCAGTTCTTC,CASPPRYNEQFF